These 21 T cell receptor beta chains originate from one sample sequenced in a study of CD8+ T cells in alopecia areata. Extracted from the samples, RNA was reverse transcribed into cDNA to serve as the sequencing template. Assay used: immunoSEQ multiplex PCR; TCRdb lists only in-frame clones, some missing. The data contain 130,000 to 150,000 clones, about two thirds of them singletons. The sequencing sample was made of CD8+ T cells sorted from blood. These receptors originate from a human donor in good health.

This clone was counted only a few times. This chain joins TRBV27 and TRBJ1-4; 8 bases agree with TRBD1. The germline V gene encodes CDR1 MNHEY and CDR2 SMNVEV (reference sequence). The V gene end was trimmed by 5 bases and the J gene end by 7 bases; junction bases not matched to a gene: 9. The CDR3 spans 15 residues. For the CDR3, the DNA is TGTGCCAGCAGTCCCCGGACAGGGCTAAGTGAAAAACTGTTTTTT. Protein: CASSPRTGLSEKLFF.

This chain links TRBV27 with TRBJ1-1; TRBD1 might be the D (5 bases). Looked up from germline, CDR1 is MNHEY and CDR2 is SMNVEV (reference sequence). V was cut by 0 bases and J by 0 bases, with 8 bases left in between. The CDR3 sequence is 15 residues long. In DNA form, the CDR3 reads TGTGCCAGCAGTTTATCGCGGGGCATGAACACTGAAGCTTTCTTT. Protein: CASSLSRGMNTEAFF.

The count of this clone is one. The V call is TRBV7-9, the J call TRBJ2-7, with D perhaps assigned TRBD1 or TRBD2 (5 bases each). Germline CDR1 and CDR2: SEHNR and FQNEAQ (reference sequence). This CDR3 comprises 13 residues. The V end lost 1 base, the J end lost 4 bases, and 8 bases lay between the germline ends. CDR3 coding DNA: TGTGCCAGCAGCTTAGTAGGGGAGTACGAGCAGTACTTC. Translating gives CASSLVGEYEQYF.

The genes are TRBV5-6 and TRBJ2-1; D is unresolved. Germline CDR1 SGHDT, CDR2 YYEEEE. V lost 2 bases and J 3 bases, leaving 3 bases between the germline ends. CDR3 length: 12 residues. This CDR3 reads CASSLDYNEQFF. In DNA, the CDR3 is TGTGCCAGCAGCTTAGACTACAATGAGCAGTTCTTC. The full variable domain, with the rest looked up from reference TRBV5-6 and TRBJ2-1, is DAGVTQSPTHLIKTRGQQVTLRCSPKSGHDTVSWYQQALGQGPQFIFQYYEEEERQRGNFPDRFSGHQFPNYSSELNVNALLLGDSALYLCASSLDYNEQFFGPGTRLTVL.

In this sample, this clone turned up many times. This sequence joins TRBV4-1 and TRBJ2-5; the match to TRBD2 covers 8 bases. The CDR3 is 15 amino acids. Germline-derived CDR1 and CDR2 are MGHRA and YSYEKL. Losses at the gene ends were 4 bases for V and 1 base for J; bases not matched to a gene: 5. For the CDR3, the DNA is TGCGCCAGCAGCCCCCTAGCGGGTCTCCAAGAGACCCAGTACTTC. It translates to CASSPLAGLQETQYF.

The chain is built from TRBV7-2 and TRBJ2-2; D gene unclear. Germline-derived CDR1 and CDR2 are SGHTA and FQGNSA. With 4 bases removed from V and 4 bases from J, the gap between germline ends came to 7 bases. The CDR3 is 13 residues long. The CDR3 DNA follows: TGTGCCAGCAGCTATGGCAGCACCGGGGAGCTGTTTTTT. Protein sequence: CASSYGSTGELFF.

The chain couples TRBV29-1 to TRBJ2-3; D remains ambiguous. V was shortened by 1 base and J by 3 bases, with 5 bases between the two germline ends. Looked up from germline, CDR1 is SQVTM and CDR2 is ANQGSEA. The CDR3 is 12 amino acids. CDR3 region: CSVEGYTDTQYF. The CDR3 nucleotides are TGCAGCGTTGAAGGGTATACAGATACGCAGTATTTT.

The chain joins TRBV6-5 to TRBJ1-2; 10 nucleotides align to TRBD1. The germline CDR1 and CDR2 sequences are MNHEY and SVGAGI. Losses at the gene ends were 2 bases for V and 7 bases for J; bases not matched to a gene: 7. This CDR3 spans 15 amino acids. As DNA, the CDR3 is TGTGCCAGCAGTTACGACGGACAGGGGGTGTCTGGCTACACCTTC. Protein: CASSYDGQGVSGYTF.

This clone was found a few times. The chain carries TRBV7-2 and TRBJ2-5, with no clear D. The CDR3 is made up of 11 amino acids. V was clipped by 6 bases and J by 1 base, with 3 bases between them. CDR1 and CDR2 from the germline V gene are SGHTA and FQGNSA. This CDR3 reads CASSVQETQYF. The CDR3 DNA sequence: TGTGCCAGCAGTGTCCAAGAGACCCAGTACTTC.

The chain couples TRBV19 to TRBJ2-7; D might be TRBD1 or TRBD2, each matching 6 bases. Germline V gives CDR1 LNHDA, CDR2 SQIVND (reference sequence). The CDR3 has 15 residues. Trimming stripped 2 bases from V and 3 bases from J, with 14 bases between. CDR3 in amino acids: CASSIYPGAGYEQYF. The DNA for the CDR3 is TGTGCCAGTAGTATATACCCGGGGGCGGGCTACGAGCAGTACTTC.

The chain recombines TRBV5-4 with TRBJ2-5; the D gene is possibly TRBD2 (6 bases). CDR1 and CDR2 from the germline V gene are SGHNT and YYREEE (reference sequence). This CDR3 is 14 amino acids long. V was clipped by 1 base and J by 2 bases, with 9 bases between them. The CDR3 loop is CASSLYSGQETQYF. The DNA for the CDR3 is TGTGCCAGCAGCTTGTACAGCGGGCAAGAGACCCAGTACTTC.

CDR3 amino acids: CSVQVTGELFF. The DNA for the CDR3 is TGCAGCGTCCAGGTCACCGGGGAGCTGTTTTTT. The chain employs TRBV29-1 and TRBJ2-2; D gene uncertain. The germline V gene encodes CDR1 SQVTM and CDR2 ANQGSEA. CDR3 length: 11 residues. Trimming shortened V by 6 bases and J by 4 bases, and 6 bases separated the two germline ends.

The chain couples TRBV9 to TRBJ2-1; 11 bases fit TRBD2. Germline V gene lookup returns CDR1 SGDLS and CDR2 YYNGEE. The CDR3 sequence is 17 residues long. After removal of 3 bases from V and 3 bases from J, the junction contained 8 bases not matched to a gene. The CDR3 coding sequence is TGTGCCAGCAGCGGGCGAGCCGGGACTAGCGGCTACAATGAGCAGTTCTTC. Encoded protein: CASSGRAGTSGYNEQFF.

The genes are TRBV5-6 and TRBJ1-1; TRBD1 matches at 7 bases. V shed 4 bases, J shed 3 bases, and the junction held 9 bases outside the gene matches. Germline CDR1 reads SGHDT; CDR2 reads YYEEEE. The CDR3 has 15 amino acids. CDR3 residues: CASSTDYRGDTEAFF. Written as DNA, the CDR3 is TGTGCCAGCAGCACCGACTACAGGGGTGACACTGAAGCTTTCTTT.

This clone has more than one count but fewer than ten. The chain combines TRBV27 with TRBJ2-5; 8 positions match TRBD2. The germline V gene has CDR1 MNHEY and CDR2 SMNVEV (reference sequence). The CDR3 contains 15 residues. J gave up 2 bases and V 5 bases, and 7 bases lay outside the gene matches. As DNA, the CDR3 is TGTGCCAGCAGTCCAAGCGGGAGCGTGCAAGAGACCCAGTACTTC. Encoded protein: CASSPSGSVQETQYF.

The rearrangement joins TRBV19 to TRBJ2-1, with 7 bases matching TRBD2. V lost 4 bases to trimming and J lost 9 bases; unmatched junction nucleotides: 9. The germline V gene encodes CDR1 LNHDA and CDR2 SQIVND (reference sequence). CDR3 length: 14 amino acids. In nucleotides, the CDR3 is TGTGCCAGTAGTACTCGCGGGAGATCAAGTGAGCAGTTCTTC. The encoded protein is CASSTRGRSSEQFF.

A few counts support this clone. The chain couples TRBV7-3 to TRBJ2-3; D unresolved. Germline CDR1 SGHTA, CDR2 FQGTGA. Trimming pared 0 bases from V and 6 bases from J, leaving 13 bases between. The CDR3 sequence is 15 residues long. This CDR3 reads CASSLTVGWGDTQYF. CDR3 in DNA: TGTGCCAGCAGCTTAACTGTCGGGTGGGGTGATACGCAGTATTTT.

J is TRBJ2-2 and V is TRBV30, with 7 bases lining up with TRBD1. Germline V CDR1 and CDR2: GTSNPN, SVGIG (reference sequence). The V gene end was trimmed by 1 base and the J gene end by 6 bases; junction bases not matched to a gene: 8. The CDR3 spans 15 residues. This chain's CDR3 is CAWSAKITGAGELFF. Written as DNA, the CDR3 is TGTGCCTGGAGTGCTAAAATAACAGGGGCCGGGGAGCTGTTTTTT.

This clone was seen a handful of times. This rearrangement joins TRBV29-1 to TRBJ1-1; the D is unclear. The CDR3 length is 12 residues. V was cut by 7 bases and J by 2 bases, with 11 bases left in between. Per the germline V gene, CDR1 is SQVTM and CDR2 is ANQGSEA. The CDR3 sequence: CSDIVGNTEAFF. For the CDR3, the DNA is TGCAGCGACATAGTTGGAAACACTGAAGCTTTCTTT.

V usage is TRBV27 and J usage is TRBJ2-6; no clear D. This CDR3 comprises 15 residues. Germline V gene lookup returns CDR1 MNHEY and CDR2 SMNVEV (reference sequence). The V and J ends lost 8 bases and 4 bases respectively, with 15 bases between them. The CDR3 is CASAVGLGGANVLTF. In nucleotides, the CDR3 is TGTGCCAGCGCGGTAGGGCTGGGAGGGGCCAACGTCCTGACTTTC.

CDR3 nucleotide sequence: TGTGCCAGCAGCTCGGGGACAGGGGGAAGAGAGACCCAGTACTTC. Its translation: CASSSGTGGRETQYF. The chain is built from TRBV7-8 and TRBJ2-5, with 11 nucleotides matching TRBD1. Per germline, CDR1 SGHVS and CDR2 FQNEAQ. J gave up 4 bases and V 4 bases, and 5 bases lay outside the gene matches. The CDR3 has 15 amino acids.